This T cell receptor (beta chain) was captured by sequencing in a study of cytomegalovirus exposure and HLA in healthy donors. PCR amplification relied on 60 Vbeta primers (plus 13 Jbeta primers). Method: immunoSEQ multiplex PCR; TCRdb's copy keeps in-frame clones and lacks some. Of about 190,000 clones in the sample, around 80% were seen once. Study-level findings and limits: V segments that were indistinguishable, TRBV6-2 and TRBV6-3 among them, were omitted from analysis. Accurate predictions that matched the HLA-A and HLA-B alleles of most subjects were reportedly made from TCR beta sequences. Researchers counted around 180 TCR beta chains as cytomegalovirus-associated.

About this clone: The antigen remains unidentified.

Healthy bone marrow donors supplied every sample. The CDR3 covers 15 residues. V shed 6 bases, J shed 1 base, and the junction held 8 bases outside the gene matches. Germline V gives CDR1 SNHLY, CDR2 FYNNEI. The material sequenced was PBMCs. The V and J genes are TRBV2 and TRBJ1-1; 7 positions match TRBD1. The clonotype was recovered from a man aged 18 to 29 in good health and CMV-seronegative. The CDR3 here is CASRVWTGPNTEAFF. In DNA, the CDR3 is TGTGCCAGCAGGGTTTGGACAGGCCCGAACACTGAAGCTTTCTTT.